Listed here are 18 T cell receptor beta chains from one sample, sequenced in a study of T cells in tumors after PD-1 blockade. Clones were sequenced by immunoSEQ multiplex PCR, and TCRdb holds only the in-frame ones, with some missing. The data hold approximately 60,000 clones, with less than 85% observed a single time. Source: PBMCs, taken after anti-PD-1 treatment. The receptors shown here come from a human donor with basal cell carcinoma.

This sequence joins TRBV5-4 and TRBJ2-5, with 7 bases aligning to TRBD2. The CDR3 covers 16 residues. Trimming cost V 0 bases and J 4 bases; bases outside gene matches: 9. Germline CDR1 is SGHNT and CDR2 is YYREEE (reference sequence). The CDR3 sequence: CASSLEFAGRGETQYF. CDR3 coding DNA: TGTGCCAGCAGCTTGGAGTTTGCGGGGAGGGGAGAGACCCAGTACTTC.

This chain connects TRBV24-1 to TRBJ2-5; D unclear. V lost 4 bases and J lost 7, with 9 bases in between. Germline V gives CDR1 KGHDR, CDR2 SFDVKD. The CDR3 runs 12 residues. The CDR3 coding sequence is TGTGCCACCAGTGAGCCCCGAGGGACCCAGTACTTC. The encoded protein is CATSEPRGTQYF.

The chain carries TRBV6-6 and TRBJ1-3; D ambiguous. Trimming pared 4 bases from V and 3 bases from J, leaving 13 bases between. Germline values: CDR1 MNHNY, CDR2 SVGAGI (reference sequence). The CDR3 totals 15 residues. CDR3 protein: CASSSPLLGGNTIYF. DNA of the CDR3: TGTGCCAGCAGTTCTCCCCTGCTGGGTGGAAACACCATATATTTT.

The V call is TRBV10-3, the J call TRBJ2-7; no clear D. The V gene's germline CDR1 is ENHRY and CDR2 SYGVKD. V was pared by 7 bases and J by 0 bases, with 13 bases between. CDR3 size: 14 residues. The DNA of the CDR3 is TGTGCCATCATGGACGACGTAAGCTCCTACGAGCAGTACTTC. Amino acids: CAIMDDVSSYEQYF.

The chain joins TRBV5-1 to TRBJ2-2; D remains unclear. V lost 4 bases to trimming and J lost 4 bases, with 20 bases between them. The germline V gene encodes CDR1 SGHRS and CDR2 YFSETQ. The CDR3 spans 17 residues. For the CDR3, the DNA is TGCGCCAGCAGCCCGGATCCGGGTAGCCAGAGCACCGGGGAGCTGTTTTTT. This gives the protein CASSPDPGSQSTGELFF.

In nucleotides, the CDR3 is TGCAGCGTTAAAACAGGGGGCCTTTACACTGAAGCTTTCTTT. Amino acid sequence: CSVKTGGLYTEAFF. The V call is TRBV29-1, the J call TRBJ1-1; 9 positions match TRBD1. The trim removed 5 bases at V and 3 bases at J, leaving 7 bases unmatched. CDR1 is SQVTM, CDR2 ANQGSEA, per germline. This CDR3 has 14 residues.

This clone was observed many times. This chain links TRBV10-3 with TRBJ1-2; no firm D call. CDR3 length equals 15 residues. Per germline, CDR1 ENHRY and CDR2 SYGVKD. Trimming shortened V by 3 bases and J by 1 base, and 12 bases separated the two germline ends. This CDR3 is CAISDEAANNYGYTF. The CDR3 bases are TGTGCCATCAGTGATGAGGCAGCGAATAACTATGGCTACACCTTC.

The chain uses TRBV30 and TRBJ1-1; D call uncertain. The CDR3 contains 11 residues. Germline CDR1 and CDR2: GTSNPN and SVGIG (reference sequence). Trimming left V 8 bases short and J 0 bases short, with 7 bases between. The CDR3 DNA reads as TGTGCCCCCCTTCTGAACACTGAAGCTTTCTTT. Translated: CAPLLNTEAFF.

This clone was observed a handful of times. This chain links TRBV19 with TRBJ2-7, with 9 bases matching TRBD1. CDR1 LNHDA and CDR2 SQIVND come from the germline V gene (reference sequence). The CDR3 has 16 amino acids. Unmatched junction bases numbered 10, after V lost 5 bases and J lost 2 bases. CDR3 DNA: TGTGCCAGTAGTGCTTCCGGGACAGGGATAACCTACGAGCAGTACTTC. This encodes CASSASGTGITYEQYF.

The chain is built from TRBV5-1 and TRBJ2-1; 9 bases are shared with TRBD1. This CDR3 comprises 14 residues. The V gene end was trimmed by 3 bases and the J gene end by 10 bases; junction bases not matched to a gene: 8. CDR1 is SGHRS and CDR2 is YFSETQ in the germline V gene. DNA of the CDR3: TGCGCCAGCAGCTATCTACAGGGGGCGATGGAGCAGTTCTTC. Protein: CASSYLQGAMEQFF.

The chain uses TRBV2 and TRBJ1-1; D is uncertain. Germline CDR1 is SNHLY and CDR2 is FYNNEI. The CDR3 has 11 residues. Trimming cost V 8 bases and J 0 bases, with 4 bases left between them. CDR3 in amino acids: CASLMNTEAFF. CDR3 coding DNA: TGTGCCAGCCTTATGAACACTGAAGCTTTCTTT.

The CDR3 is CASSYVLTLANTGELFF. The DNA of the CDR3 is TGTGCCAGCAGTTACGTCCTCACCCTGGCGAACACCGGGGAGCTGTTTTTT. The chain carries TRBV6-2 or TRBV6-3 and TRBJ2-2; D unresolved. The length of the CDR3 is 17 residues. V was trimmed by 2 bases and J by 0 bases, leaving 13 bases between them. Germline CDR1 MNHEY, CDR2 SVGEGT.

The chain has TRBV12-5 and TRBJ2-7; D could derive from TRBD1 or TRBD2 (5 bases each). The CDR3 covers 18 residues. The ends were cut back, 0 bases at V and 3 bases at J, with 21 bases in the middle. CDR1 and CDR2 from the germline V gene are LGHNT and FRNRAP. CDR3 loop: CASGLVVRGPTNFYEQYF. CDR3 nucleotide sequence: TGTGCTAGTGGTTTGGTAGTCCGGGGACCGACGAATTTCTACGAGCAGTACTTC.

The chain employs TRBV3-1 (or the pseudogene TRBV3-2) and TRBJ1-5; D ambiguous. Germline CDR1 reads LGHDT; CDR2 reads YNNKEL (reference sequence). The ends were cut back, 4 bases at V and 3 bases at J, with 16 bases in the middle. The CDR3 length is 16 residues. The CDR3 region is CASSPVISGFNQPQHF. CDR3 bases: TGTGCCAGCAGCCCTGTTATCTCCGGATTCAATCAGCCCCAGCATTTT.

J is TRBJ2-1 and V is TRBV5-1; 9 nucleotides match TRBD1. The length of the CDR3 is 14 residues. With 4 bases clipped from V and 5 bases from J, the junction kept 4 bases outside the gene matches. Germline assignment: CDR1 SGHRS and CDR2 YFSETQ. The CDR3 DNA reads as TGCGCCAGCAGCAACGGGACAGGGCACAATGAGCAGTTCTTC. Translation: CASSNGTGHNEQFF.

The chain links TRBV7-8 to TRBJ2-6; a weak D match, TRBD1 (6 bases). V was pared by 2 bases and J by 2 bases, with 16 bases between. The germline V gene has CDR1 SGHVS and CDR2 FQNEAQ. The CDR3 extends over 18 amino acids. CDR3 in amino acids: CASSLSGAGSPGANVLTF. CDR3 nucleotides: TGTGCCAGCAGCTTATCAGGGGCAGGGAGTCCTGGGGCCAACGTCCTGACTTTC.

This chain connects TRBV4-1 to TRBJ1-4; 7 bases agree with TRBD1. The germline CDR1 and CDR2 sequences are MGHRA and YSYEKL. V lost 0 bases, J lost 8 bases, and 9 bases stayed unmatched. This CDR3 spans 16 amino acids. The CDR3 nucleotides read TGCGCCAGCAGCCAAGATTGGACAGGAGCGCCCGAAAAACTGTTTTTT. It specifies CASSQDWTGAPEKLFF.

The V and J genes are TRBV24-1 and TRBJ2-2; 8 nucleotides agree with TRBD2. J gave up 4 bases and V 5 bases, and 2 bases lay outside the gene matches. The CDR3 is 14 residues long. Germline values: CDR1 KGHDR, CDR2 SFDVKD. The CDR3 loop reads CATSAAGGTGELFF. The CDR3 nucleotides are TGTGCCACCAGTGCTGCGGGGGGCACCGGGGAGCTGTTTTTT.